The rows below give T cell receptor beta chains drawn from one sample of a study of blood T cell repertoires in COVID-19. Clones were read by immunoSEQ multiplex PCR, and TCRdb kept only the in-frame ones, dropping some. The table includes about 480,000 clones, 75% to 90% detected once. The sequenced sample consisted of PBMCs or T cells enriched from blood (not recorded which). The receptors stem from a woman aged 60-75 years who had recovered from COVID-19. The CDR3 runs from the conserved cysteine through the conserved F or W. D genes are given only for firm matches. Only some rows state a clone size, as once, few, many or a class for expanded clones.

d_call: .
clone_size: .
v_call: TRBV11-2
j_call: TRBJ2-1
cdr3_aa: CASSLGLLYNEQFF
cdr3_nt: TGTGCCAGCAGCTTAGGACTACTTTACAATGAGCAGTTCTTC

d_call: TRBD1
clone_size: .
v_call: TRBV19
j_call: TRBJ2-5
cdr3_aa: CASSVDRDQTQYF
cdr3_nt: TGTGCCAGTAGTGTCGACAGGGATCAGACCCAGTACTTC

d_call: TRBD2
clone_size: few
v_call: TRBV7-7
j_call: TRBJ2-1
cdr3_aa: CASSLVAAGAHNEQFF
cdr3_nt: TGTGCCAGCAGCTTAGTCGCAGCGGGGGCTCACAATGAGCAGTTCTTC

d_call: .
clone_size: .
v_call: TRBV6-5
j_call: TRBJ1-2
cdr3_aa: CASEEAGWSYGYTF
cdr3_nt: TGTGCCAGCGAGGAGGCAGGATGGAGCTATGGCTACACCTTC

d_call: TRBD1
clone_size: .
v_call: TRBV5-1
j_call: TRBJ1-6
cdr3_aa: CASSPEGQGKGLHF
cdr3_nt: TGCGCCAGCAGCCCGGAGGGACAGGGAAAGGGCCTCCACTTT

d_call: TRBD1
clone_size: .
v_call: TRBV19
j_call: TRBJ1-2
cdr3_aa: CASSTRDRLYGYTF
cdr3_nt: TGTGCCAGTAGTACCCGGGACAGATTGTATGGCTACACCTTC

d_call: TRBD1
clone_size: .
v_call: TRBV11-2
j_call: TRBJ1-1
cdr3_aa: CASSLGRDSNMNTEAFF
cdr3_nt: TGTGCCAGCAGCTTAGGGCGGGACAGTAACATGAACACTGAAGCTTTCTTT

d_call: .
clone_size: .
v_call: TRBV5-4
j_call: TRBJ1-2
cdr3_aa: CASSLETDYGYTF
cdr3_nt: TGTGCCAGCAGCTTGGAAACTGACTATGGCTACACCTTC

d_call: .
clone_size: .
v_call: TRBV5-6
j_call: TRBJ1-2
cdr3_aa: CASSLQGIRPYGYTF
cdr3_nt: TGTGCCAGCAGCTTGCAGGGGATTCGTCCCTATGGCTACACCTTC

d_call: .
clone_size: .
v_call: TRBV7-9
j_call: TRBJ2-3
cdr3_aa: CASSLQGGGDTQYF
cdr3_nt: TGTGCCAGCAGCTTGCAGGGGGGCGGAGATACGCAGTATTTT